This T cell receptor beta chain was recovered during a study of T cell repertoires in cytomegalovirus infection. Study observations and caveats: HLA-C-restricted CMV clonotypes gave the most frequent clonotype in two of eight donors.

TCRdb independently ran MiXCR on the reads; one entry per CDR3 protein. This table holds fewer than 950,000 distinct CDR3 sequences, about 30% found once. Ten or more counts support this clonotype. Its antigen is undetermined. This specimen was cultured CD8+ T cells from PBMCs, taken from culture after CMV antigen stimulation. This TCR was sampled from a human donor in good health (CMV status not recorded). Some clones in this sample may be carry-over from other donors' samples.

The CDR3 sequence: CASSLMLGLAGGRGDTQYF. The CDR3 DNA sequence: TGTGCCAGCAGCTTAATGTTGGGACTAGCGGGGGGCCGGGGAGATACGCAGTATTTT. The chain links TRBV7-8 to TRBJ2-3; 15 bases agree with TRBD2. Germline V gene sequence: CDR1 SGHVS, CDR2 FQNEAQ. This CDR3 has 19 residues. V lost 2 bases and J lost 5; bases outside the gene matches: 11. Full variable domain (remainder filled in from reference TRBV7-8 and TRBJ2-3): GAGVSQSPRYKVAKRGQDVALRCDPISGHVSLFWYQQALGQGPEFLTYFQNEAQLDKSGLPSDRFFAERPEGSVSTLKIQRTQQEDSAVYLCASSLMLGLAGGRGDTQYFGPGTRLTVL.